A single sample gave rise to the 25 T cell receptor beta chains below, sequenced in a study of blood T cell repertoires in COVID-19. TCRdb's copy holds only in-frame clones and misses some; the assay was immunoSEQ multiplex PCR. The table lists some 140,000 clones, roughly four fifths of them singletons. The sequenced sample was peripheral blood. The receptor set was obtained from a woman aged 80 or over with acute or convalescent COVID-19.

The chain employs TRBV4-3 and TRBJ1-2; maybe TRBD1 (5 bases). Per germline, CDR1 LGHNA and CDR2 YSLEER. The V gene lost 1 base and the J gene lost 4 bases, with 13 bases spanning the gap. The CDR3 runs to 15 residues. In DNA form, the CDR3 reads TGCGCCAGCAGCCAAGTTCCGGGGGACCCCTATGGCTACACCTTC. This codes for CASSQVPGDPYGYTF.

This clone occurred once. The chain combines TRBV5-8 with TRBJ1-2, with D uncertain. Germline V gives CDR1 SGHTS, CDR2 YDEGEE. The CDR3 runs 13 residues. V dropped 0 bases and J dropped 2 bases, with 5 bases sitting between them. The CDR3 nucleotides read TGTGCCAGCAGCTTGGTACAGAACTATGGCTACACCTTC. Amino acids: CASSLVQNYGYTF.

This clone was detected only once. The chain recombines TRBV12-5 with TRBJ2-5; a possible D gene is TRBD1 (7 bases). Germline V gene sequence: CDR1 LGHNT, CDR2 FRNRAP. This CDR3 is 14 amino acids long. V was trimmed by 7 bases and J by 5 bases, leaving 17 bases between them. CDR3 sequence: CASALGGAGETQYF. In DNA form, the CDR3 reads TGTGCTAGTGCCCTAGGGGGCGCGGGGGAGACCCAGTACTTC.

CDR3 sequence reads: CASSSHRRYTDTQYF. The CDR3 nucleotides read TGTGCCAGCAGCTCCCATAGGCGGTACACAGATACGCAGTATTTT. The chain uses TRBV5-4 and TRBJ2-3; D gene uncertain. This CDR3 is built from 15 residues. Trimming took 3 bases from V and 2 from J, leaving 13 bases between them. The germline CDR1 and CDR2 sequences are SGHNT and YYREEE (reference sequence). The whole variable domain, remainder taken from reference TRBV5-4 and TRBJ2-3, is ETGVTQSPTHLIKTRGQQVTLRCSSQSGHNTVSWYQQALGQGPQFIFQYYREEENGRGNFPPRFSGLQFPNYSSELNVNALELDDSALYLCASSSHRRYTDTQYFGPGTRLTVL.

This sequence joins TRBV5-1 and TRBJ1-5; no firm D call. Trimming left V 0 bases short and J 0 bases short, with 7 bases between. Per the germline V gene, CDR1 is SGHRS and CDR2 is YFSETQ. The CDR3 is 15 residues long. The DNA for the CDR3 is TGCGCCAGCAGCTTGGACGGAGATAGCAATCAGCCCCAGCATTTT. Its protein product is CASSLDGDSNQPQHF.

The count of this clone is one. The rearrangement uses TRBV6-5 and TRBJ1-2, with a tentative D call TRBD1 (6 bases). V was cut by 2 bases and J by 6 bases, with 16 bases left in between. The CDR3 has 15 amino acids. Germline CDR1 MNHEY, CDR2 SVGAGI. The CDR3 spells CASSYGVGQGHGYTF. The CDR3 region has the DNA TGTGCCAGCAGTTACGGAGTCGGGCAGGGGCATGGCTACACCTTC.

The CDR3 DNA sequence: TGCGCCAGCAGCCTCACGACAGCCCTCACTGAAGCTTTCTTT. Translated: CASSLTTALTEAFF. This chain joins TRBV5-1 and TRBJ1-1, with TRBD1 as a possible D gene (5 bases). The germline gives CDR1 SGHRS, CDR2 YFSETQ. This CDR3 comprises 14 residues. Trimming took off 4 bases at V and 4 bases at J, with 14 bases between the two ends. The full variable domain, completed using reference TRBV5-1 and TRBJ1-1, is KAGVTQTPRYLIKTRGQQVTLSCSPISGHRSVSWYQQTPGQGLQFLFEYFSETQRNKGNFPGRFSGRQFSNSRSEMNVSTLELGDSALYLCASSLTTALTEAFFGQGTRLTVV.

The CDR3: CASGSYRDTEAFF. The CDR3 DNA is TGTGCCAGCGGGAGCTACAGGGACACTGAAGCTTTCTTT. V gene TRBV2 combines with J gene TRBJ1-1, with D possibly TRBD1 on 6 matching bases. Trimming removed 8 bases from V and 3 bases from J, with 13 bases in between. CDR3 size: 13 residues. Germline assignment: CDR1 SNHLY and CDR2 FYNNEI.

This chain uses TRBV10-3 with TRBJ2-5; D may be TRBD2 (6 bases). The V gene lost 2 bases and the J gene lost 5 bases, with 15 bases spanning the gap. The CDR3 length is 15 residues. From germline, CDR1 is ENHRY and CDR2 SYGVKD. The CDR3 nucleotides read TGTGCCATCAGTGAGGCGGAGGGCGGGGAGGAGACCCAGTACTTC. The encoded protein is CAISEAEGGEETQYF.

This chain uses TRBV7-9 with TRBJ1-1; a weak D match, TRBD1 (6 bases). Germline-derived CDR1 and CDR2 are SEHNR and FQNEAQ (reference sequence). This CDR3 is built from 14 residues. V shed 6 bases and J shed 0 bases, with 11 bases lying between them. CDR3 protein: CASSFGQMNTEAFF. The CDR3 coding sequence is TGTGCCAGCAGTTTCGGACAGATGAACACTGAAGCTTTCTTT.

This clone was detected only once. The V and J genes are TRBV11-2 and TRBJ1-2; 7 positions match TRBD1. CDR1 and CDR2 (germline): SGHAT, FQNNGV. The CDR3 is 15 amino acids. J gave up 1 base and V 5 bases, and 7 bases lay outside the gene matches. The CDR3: CASSEDRKVNYGYTF. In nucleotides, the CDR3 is TGTGCCAGCAGCGAGGACAGGAAGGTTAACTATGGCTACACCTTC.

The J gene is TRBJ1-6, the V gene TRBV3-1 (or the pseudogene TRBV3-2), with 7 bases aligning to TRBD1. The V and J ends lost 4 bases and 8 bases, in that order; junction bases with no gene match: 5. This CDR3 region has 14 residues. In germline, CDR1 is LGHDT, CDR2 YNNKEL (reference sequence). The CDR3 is CASSPRTGYSPLHF. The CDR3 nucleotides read TGTGCCAGCAGCCCACGGACAGGTTATTCACCCCTCCACTTT.

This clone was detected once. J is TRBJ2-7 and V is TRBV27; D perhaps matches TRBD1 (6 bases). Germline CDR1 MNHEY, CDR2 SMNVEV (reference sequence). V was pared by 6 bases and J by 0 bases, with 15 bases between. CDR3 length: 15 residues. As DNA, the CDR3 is TGTGCCAGCAGACTTTCAGGGGTCAGCTCCTACGAGCAGTACTTC. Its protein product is CASRLSGVSSYEQYF.

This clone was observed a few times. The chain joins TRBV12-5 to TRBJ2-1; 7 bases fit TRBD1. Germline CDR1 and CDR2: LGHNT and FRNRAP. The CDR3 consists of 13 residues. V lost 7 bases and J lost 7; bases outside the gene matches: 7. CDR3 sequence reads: CASVRQGWNEQFF. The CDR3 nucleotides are TGTGCTAGTGTCCGACAGGGTTGGAATGAGCAGTTCTTC. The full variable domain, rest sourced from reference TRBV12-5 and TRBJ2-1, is DARVTQTPRHKVTEMGQEVTMRCQPILGHNTVFWYRQTMMQGLELLAYFRNRAPLDDSGMPKDRFSAEMPDATLATLKIQPSEPRDSAVYFCASVRQGWNEQFFGPGTRLTVL.

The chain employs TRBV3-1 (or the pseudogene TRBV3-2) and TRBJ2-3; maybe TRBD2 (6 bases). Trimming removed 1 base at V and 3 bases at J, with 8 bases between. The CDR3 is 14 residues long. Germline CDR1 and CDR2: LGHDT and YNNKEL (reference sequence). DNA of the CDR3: TGTGCCAGCAGCCAAGGCGGAGGGACAGATACGCAGTATTTT. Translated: CASSQGGGTDTQYF.

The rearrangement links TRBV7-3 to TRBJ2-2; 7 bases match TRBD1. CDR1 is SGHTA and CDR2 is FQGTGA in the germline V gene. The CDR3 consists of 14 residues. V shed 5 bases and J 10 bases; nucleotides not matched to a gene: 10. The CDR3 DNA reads TGTGCCAGCAGCCTAATACAGGGGCACGCGGAGCTGTTTTTT. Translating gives CASSLIQGHAELFF.

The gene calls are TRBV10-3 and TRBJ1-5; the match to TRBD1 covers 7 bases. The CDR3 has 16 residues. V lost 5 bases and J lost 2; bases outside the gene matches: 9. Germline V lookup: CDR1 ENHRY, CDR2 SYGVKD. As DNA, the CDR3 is TGTGCCATCAGTACTCACTTTACAGGGGGCAATCAGCCCCAGCATTTT. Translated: CAISTHFTGGNQPQHF.

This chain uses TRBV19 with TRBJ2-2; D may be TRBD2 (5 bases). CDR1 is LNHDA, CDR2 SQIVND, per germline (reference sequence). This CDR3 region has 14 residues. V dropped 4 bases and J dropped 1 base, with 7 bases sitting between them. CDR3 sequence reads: CASSRAGNTGELFF. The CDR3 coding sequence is TGTGCCAGTAGTAGGGCGGGGAACACCGGGGAGCTGTTTTTT.

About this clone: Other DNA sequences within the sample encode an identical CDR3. CDR3 sequence reads: CASSPRNEQFF. The CDR3 nucleotides read TGTGCCAGCAGCCCTCGCAATGAGCAGTTCTTC. V usage is TRBV7-9 and J usage is TRBJ2-1, with D uncertain. This CDR3 is 11 amino acids long. With 5 bases removed from V and 6 bases from J, the gap between germline ends came to 5 bases. CDR1 and CDR2 (germline): SEHNR, FQNEAQ (reference sequence).

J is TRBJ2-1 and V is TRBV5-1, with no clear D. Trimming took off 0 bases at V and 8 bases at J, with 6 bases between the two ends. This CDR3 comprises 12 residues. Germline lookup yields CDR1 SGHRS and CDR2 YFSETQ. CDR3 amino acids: CASSLVEDEQFF. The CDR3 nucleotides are TGCGCCAGCAGCTTGGTTGAGGATGAGCAGTTCTTC.

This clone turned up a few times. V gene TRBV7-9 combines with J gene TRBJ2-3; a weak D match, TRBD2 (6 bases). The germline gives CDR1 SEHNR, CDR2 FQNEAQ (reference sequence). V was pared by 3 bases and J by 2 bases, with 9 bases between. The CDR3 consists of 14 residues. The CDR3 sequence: CASSFRGTTDTQYF. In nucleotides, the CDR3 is TGTGCCAGCAGCTTTCGGGGGACCACAGATACGCAGTATTTT.

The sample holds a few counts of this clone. Written as DNA, the CDR3 is TGCGCCAGCAGCCACACGCCTCCGGGACAGGGCAACTATGGCTACACCTTC. It yields the protein CASSHTPPGQGNYGYTF. The V gene is TRBV5-1, the J gene TRBJ1-2, with 9 bases fitting TRBD1. J gave up 2 bases and V 4 bases, and 12 bases lay outside the gene matches. The germline gives CDR1 SGHRS, CDR2 YFSETQ. The CDR3 contains 17 residues.

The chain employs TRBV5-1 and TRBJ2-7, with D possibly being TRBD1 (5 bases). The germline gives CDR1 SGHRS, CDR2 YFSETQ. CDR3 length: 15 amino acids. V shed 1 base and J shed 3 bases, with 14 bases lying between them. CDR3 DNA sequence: TGCGCCAGCAGCTTGATTTCAGGGAATTTCTACGAGCAGTACTTC. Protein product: CASSLISGNFYEQYF.

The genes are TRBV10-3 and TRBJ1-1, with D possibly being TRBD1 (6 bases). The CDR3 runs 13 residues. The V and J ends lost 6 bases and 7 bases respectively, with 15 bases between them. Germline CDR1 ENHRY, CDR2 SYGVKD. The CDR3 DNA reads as TGTGCCATCAGCGCGGACCAAGGGGGTGAAGCTTTCTTT. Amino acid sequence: CAISADQGGEAFF.

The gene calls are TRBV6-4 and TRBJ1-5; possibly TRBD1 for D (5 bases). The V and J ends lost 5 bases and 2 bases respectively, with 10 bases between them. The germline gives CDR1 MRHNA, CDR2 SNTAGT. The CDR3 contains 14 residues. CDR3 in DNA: TGTGCCAGCAGTAAGACAGAGGGCAATCAGCCCCAGCATTTT. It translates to CASSKTEGNQPQHF.